The 25 T cell receptor beta chains below all came from one sample that was sequenced in a study of blood T cell repertoires in COVID-19. The method was immunoSEQ multiplex PCR; TCRdb's version includes in-frame clones alone and lacks a portion of them. Of over 200,000 clones in the sample, 89% were seen once. Sequencing was carried out using peripheral blood. These receptors were taken from a woman aged 40 to 55 with acute or convalescent COVID-19.

The chain employs TRBV10-3 and TRBJ1-2, with 8 nucleotides matching TRBD1. This CDR3 is built from 14 residues. Germline V CDR1 and CDR2: ENHRY, SYGVKD. With V trimmed by 6 bases and J by 4 bases, 7 bases remained unmatched. The CDR3 coding sequence is TGTGCCATCAGCGAAAGGACAGGGACCTATGGCTACACCTTC. It specifies CAISERTGTYGYTF.

The chain combines TRBV9 with TRBJ1-2; a weak D match, TRBD1 (5 bases). CDR3 size: 15 residues. V was trimmed by 3 bases and J by 2 bases, leaving 14 bases between them. The germline V gene has CDR1 SGDLS and CDR2 YYNGEE. CDR3: CASSGQYQPNYGYTF. The CDR3 DNA reads TGTGCCAGCAGCGGACAGTACCAGCCCAACTATGGCTACACCTTC.

The CDR3 DNA reads as TGCGCCAGCAGCGCGGGCGGGACTAGCGGTTCCGGGGAGCTGTTTTTT. Translated, it gives CASSAGGTSGSGELFF. This chain joins TRBV5-1 and TRBJ2-2; 11 nucleotides agree with TRBD2. Germline V gene data show CDR1 as SGHRS and CDR2 as YFSETQ. This CDR3 is 16 amino acids long. The J segment lost 6 bases and the V segment lost 4 bases, leaving 8 bases of the junction unmatched.

The rearrangement joins TRBV9 to TRBJ1-2, with D possibly being TRBD1 (5 bases). CDR3 length: 14 residues. Germline loops: CDR1 SGDLS, CDR2 YYNGEE. V lost 1 base and J lost 1, with 8 bases in between. Here the CDR3 reads CASSVPGGNYGYTF. The CDR3 region has the DNA TGTGCCAGCAGCGTACCCGGGGGTAACTATGGCTACACCTTC.

This clone was counted only a few times. The V call is TRBV4-2, the J call TRBJ1-2; 7 bases are a match to TRBD1. The length of the CDR3 is 14 residues. Germline V lookup: CDR1 LGHNA, CDR2 YNFKEQ. V was clipped by 8 bases and J by 11 bases; unmatched bases: 17. This CDR3 reads CASSDGYTGVGYTF. The DNA of the CDR3 is TGTGCCAGCTCCGACGGGTATACAGGGGTCGGGTACACCTTC.

This clone appeared a single time. The chain employs TRBV2 and TRBJ1-1, with TRBD1 identical over 8 bases. Germline V gene data show CDR1 as SNHLY and CDR2 as FYNNEI. The V gene end was trimmed by 8 bases and the J gene end by 11 bases; junction bases not matched to a gene: 13. The CDR3 totals 13 residues. The CDR3: CASATGARVGAFF. The CDR3 DNA reads as TGTGCCAGCGCGACAGGGGCGAGGGTTGGGGCTTTCTTT.

Here the CDR3 DNA reads TGTGCCAGCAGCTTATCTTTACAGCAAGAGACCCAGTACTTC. Residues: CASSLSLQQETQYF. The V gene is TRBV7-2, the J gene TRBJ2-5, with D uncertain. The CDR3 consists of 14 residues. Germline V gene lookup returns CDR1 SGHTA and CDR2 FQGNSA. The V and J ends lost 2 bases and 2 bases respectively, with 9 bases between them.

V is TRBV5-1 and J is TRBJ1-3; 8 bases match TRBD1. CDR3 length: 14 residues. Trimming at V came to 5 bases and at J to 6 bases, leaving 7 bases not matched to a gene. Germline CDR1 reads SGHRS; CDR2 reads YFSETQ. The DNA of the CDR3 is TGCGCCAGCAGGCACCGACAGGGGTTAAACACCATATATTTT. Translation gives CASRHRQGLNTIYF.

This clone turned up a few times. The chain joins TRBV23-1 to TRBJ1-2; possible D gene TRBD1, 6 bases. TRBV23-1 carries the ORF label, with uncertain function. The CDR3 is 14 amino acids. Trimming removed 6 bases at V and 3 bases at J, with 14 bases between. CDR3 sequence (DNA): TGCGCCAGCAGCCAAGGGACACTGCACTATGGCTACACCTTC. As protein: CASSQGTLHYGYTF.

The chain employs TRBV5-5 and TRBJ1-2; D might be TRBD1 (6 bases). The length of the CDR3 is 13 residues. Germline CDR1 and CDR2: SGHKS and YYEKEE (reference sequence). Trimming pared 0 bases from V and 3 bases from J, leaving 6 bases between. The CDR3 is CASSLAGDYGYTF. For the CDR3, the DNA is TGTGCCAGCAGCTTGGCAGGGGACTATGGCTACACCTTC.

The chain is built from TRBV3-1 (or the pseudogene TRBV3-2) and TRBJ2-3, with 9 bases lining up with TRBD1. CDR1 and CDR2 (germline): LGHDT, YNNKEL (reference sequence). There are 16 residues in the CDR3. After removal of 3 bases from V and 0 bases from J, the junction contained 4 bases not matched to a gene. In DNA form, the CDR3 reads TGTGCCAGCAGCCATCGGGGACAGGGAAGCACAGATACGCAGTATTTT. Protein sequence: CASSHRGQGSTDTQYF.

The rearrangement links TRBV4-1 to TRBJ1-5; TRBD1 aligns across 8 bases. The CDR3 has 16 residues. The V gene's germline CDR1 is MGHRA and CDR2 YSYEKL. V dropped 1 base and J dropped 6; count of bases not matched to a gene: 8. Here the CDR3 DNA reads TGCGCCAGCAGCCAAGGAACGGACAGGGACTTTCAGCCCCAGCATTTT. Translation gives CASSQGTDRDFQPQHF.

This chain links TRBV5-8 with TRBJ1-2; 8 bases match TRBD1. Germline trimming cut 0 bases from V and 6 bases from J; bases unmatched to any gene: 4. CDR1 SGHTS and CDR2 YDEGEE come from the germline V gene. There are 14 residues in the CDR3. CDR3 DNA: TGTGCCAGCAGCTTGGGCGGACAGGGCGATGGCTACACCTTC. Encoded protein: CASSLGGQGDGYTF.

The chain combines TRBV25-1 with TRBJ1-5; D may be TRBD1 (6 bases). The CDR3 runs to 14 residues. V gave up 3 bases and J gave up 11 bases, with 17 bases separating them. In germline, CDR1 is MGHDK, CDR2 SYGVNS. For the CDR3, the DNA is TGTGCCAGCAGTGATTCACAGGGTAGAGGAGCCCAGCATTTT. Protein product: CASSDSQGRGAQHF.

V is TRBV5-5 and J is TRBJ1-5, with TRBD1 as a possible D gene (5 bases). Trimming took 4 bases from V and 4 from J, leaving 18 bases between them. Per the germline V gene, CDR1 is SGHKS and CDR2 is YYEKEE (reference sequence). The CDR3 has 16 residues. CDR3 coding DNA: TGTGCCAGCAGCCGTGACGGGACGGGGAGGAATCAGCCCCAGCATTTT. Amino acid sequence: CASSRDGTGRNQPQHF.

This clone was picked up one time. The rearrangement joins TRBV30 to TRBJ1-5; no clear D gene. The CDR3 spans 11 residues. The germline gives CDR1 GTSNPN, CDR2 SVGIG (reference sequence). V was trimmed by 5 bases and J by 7 bases, leaving 9 bases between them. The CDR3 DNA follows: TGTGCCTGGGGGAGGAACCAGCCCCAGCATTTT. Translating it yields CAWGRNQPQHF.

The chain has TRBV6-5 and TRBJ2-1; TRBD2 matches 11 bases. Germline V gene sequence: CDR1 MNHEY, CDR2 SVGAGI. The length of the CDR3 is 15 residues. The trim removed 6 bases at V and 6 bases at J, leaving 7 bases unmatched. The CDR3 sequence: CASSLSGGAFNEQFF. CDR3 coding DNA: TGTGCCAGCAGCCTTAGCGGGGGGGCTTTCAATGAGCAGTTCTTC.

This rearrangement joins TRBV5-1 to TRBJ1-4; D unresolved. V was cut by 5 bases and J by 3 bases, with 11 bases left in between. Germline CDR1 is SGHRS and CDR2 is YFSETQ. CDR3 length: 14 residues. CDR3 sequence reads: CASSGFGANEKLFF. CDR3 nucleotide sequence: TGCGCCAGCAGTGGATTCGGGGCTAATGAAAAACTGTTTTTT.

The chain has TRBV3-1 (or the pseudogene TRBV3-2) and TRBJ1-2; TRBD1 matches 8 bases. CDR1 is LGHDT, CDR2 YNNKEL, per germline (reference sequence). The CDR3 consists of 15 residues. V was clipped by 2 bases and J by 4 bases; unmatched bases: 6. The CDR3 reads CASSQQDRVTYGYTF. CDR3 sequence (DNA): TGTGCCAGCAGCCAACAGGACAGGGTTACCTATGGCTACACCTTC.

This clone was detected only once. J is TRBJ1-6 and V is TRBV25-1; 9 nucleotides line up with TRBD1. Germline CDR1 and CDR2: MGHDK and SYGVNS. The V and J ends lost 0 bases and 7 bases, in that order; junction bases with no gene match: 1. The CDR3 runs to 15 residues. The CDR3 loop is CASSEYGTGNSPLHF. CDR3 nucleotides: TGTGCCAGCAGTGAATATGGGACAGGGAATTCACCCCTCCACTTT.

The chain employs TRBV5-1 and TRBJ1-2; D unclear. This CDR3 is 14 amino acids long. In germline, CDR1 is SGHRS, CDR2 YFSETQ. V shed 0 bases and J shed 6 bases, with 12 bases lying between them. The CDR3, as DNA: TGCGCCAGCAGCTTGGGCGGGTTGGGTGATGGCTACACCTTC. Residues: CASSLGGLGDGYTF.

The gene calls are TRBV9 and TRBJ2-5, with TRBD1 matching over 7 bases. The CDR3 contains 14 residues. Germline CDR1 is SGDLS and CDR2 is YYNGEE. The ends lost 2 bases at V and 3 bases at J; junction bases unmatched: 4. CDR3 bases: TGTGCCAGCAGCGTTGACAGGGCCGAAGAGACCCAGTACTTC. Its protein is CASSVDRAEETQYF. The entire variable domain, with the rest obtained from reference TRBV9 and TRBJ2-5, is as follows: DSGVTQTPKHLITATGQRVTLRCSPRSGDLSVYWYQQSLDQGLQFLIQYYNGEERAKGNILERFSAQQFPDLHSELNLSSLELGDSALYFCASSVDRAEETQYFGPGTRLLVL.

The chain recombines TRBV5-1 with TRBJ1-6, with 12 bases fitting TRBD1. Per the germline V gene, CDR1 is SGHRS and CDR2 is YFSETQ. V dropped 3 bases and J dropped 5; count of bases not matched to a gene: 3. The length of the CDR3 is 16 residues. For the CDR3, the DNA is TGCGCCAGCAGCTGGGGACAGGGGGCAAATAATTCACCCCTCCACTTT. Translating it yields CASSWGQGANNSPLHF.

V gene TRBV3-1 (or the pseudogene TRBV3-2) combines with J gene TRBJ2-3; the match to TRBD2 covers 13 bases. The length of the CDR3 is 18 residues. Germline assignment: CDR1 LGHDT and CDR2 YNNKEL (reference sequence). The V segment lost 0 bases and the J segment 6 bases; nucleotides outside the gene matches: 9. CDR3 nucleotide sequence: TGTGCCAGCAGCCAAGATAGGGGACTAGCGGGGTCCCGGGATACGCAGTATTTT. Translation gives CASSQDRGLAGSRDTQYF.

The chain couples TRBV7-9 to TRBJ1-1; the D is unclear. This CDR3 spans 15 amino acids. The germline V and J ends were trimmed by 6 bases and 4 bases, with 18 bases remaining between them. Germline CDR1 SEHNR, CDR2 FQNEAQ (reference sequence). The CDR3 DNA is TGTGCCAGCAGGAACAGTGGCCAAGCAGCCACTGAAGCTTTCTTT. Its protein product is CASRNSGQAATEAFF. Looking up the rest from reference TRBV7-9 and TRBJ1-1 gives the full variable domain: DTGVSQNPRHKITKRGQNVTFRCDPISEHNRLYWYRQTLGQGPEFLTYFQNEAQLEKSRLLSDRFSAERPKGSFSTLEIQRTEQGDSAMYLCASRNSGQAATEAFFGQGTRLTVV.